A selection of T cell receptor beta chains follows, all from one sample in a study of blood T cell repertoires in COVID-19. Libraries were prepared by immunoSEQ multiplex PCR; TCRdb keeps only in-frame clonotypes and omits some of them. The repertoire has 20,000 to 25,000 clones, roughly 75% of them found once; the top ten carry over 10%. The sample consisted of peripheral blood. The receptors here all came from a man in his 60s with active COVID-19. The CDR3 runs from the conserved cysteine through the conserved F or W. The D gene is left open where the match is weak.

V gene	D gene	J gene	CDR3 DNA	CDR3 protein
TRBV19	TRBD1	TRBJ1-1	TGTGCCAGTACTCTGGACAGGCTGAACACTGAAGCTTTCTTT	CASTLDRLNTEAFF
TRBV7-9	-	TRBJ1-1	TGTGCCAGCAGCCCACGACAGAGGATTGAAGCTTTCTTT	CASSPRQRIEAFF
TRBV9	TRBD2	TRBJ2-1	TGTGCCAGCAGCGCCCGGGGGGGTCAATTCCTCTACAATGAGCAGTTCTTC	CASSARGGQFLYNEQFF
TRBV28	-	TRBJ1-1	TGTGCCAGCAGAACCACACTGAACACTGAAGCTTTCTTT	CASRTTLNTEAFF
TRBV19	-	TRBJ2-3	TGTGCCAGTAGTCTCGCCGGGACATCTAGCACAGATACGCAGTATTTT	CASSLAGTSSTDTQYF
TRBV7-2	TRBD2	TRBJ2-1	TGTGCCAGCAGCCCCGGGACTAGCCCACGAGATGAGCAGTTCTTC	CASSPGTSPRDEQFF
TRBV25-1	-	TRBJ1-5	TGTGCCAGCAGTGGTTTCGGGGGTGCAGGTCAGCCCCAGCATTTT	CASSGFGGAGQPQHF
TRBV12-5	-	TRBJ2-7	TGTGCTAGTGGTTTAAACCCGGGAGCCCCATACGAGCAGTACTTC	CASGLNPGAPYEQYF
TRBV21-1	-	TRBJ2-4	TGTGCCAGCATTGGGGACAGGGGGCGCGTAGACATTCAGTACTTC	CASIGDRGRVDIQYF
TRBV19	TRBD2	TRBJ2-5	TGTGCCAGCCGGCCGGGACTAGCGGCCCAAGAGACCCAGTACTTC	CASRPGLAAQETQYF